One and the same sample provided the 5 T cell receptor beta chains below, sequenced in a study of T cells expressing NK-cell markers. TCRdb re-analyzed the 5' RACE reads; it lists each CDR3 protein once, without DNA. The listing records about 260,000 distinct CDR3 sequences. The sequencing sample was made of blood T cells: a sorted CD56 or NKG2C T cell subset, CD4+ or CD8+ T cells, or bulk PBMC T cells (not recorded which). The receptors come from a woman between 18 and 70 years old in good health.

The gene calls are TRBV19 and TRBJ2-2; TCRdb proposes TRBD2, but this gene call is untestable without DNA. Germline values: CDR1 LNHDA, CDR2 SQIVND (reference sequence). The CDR3 has 15 residues. CDR3 residues: CASSIGVSRTGELFF.

The chain joins TRBV4-3 to TRBJ2-2; TCRdb proposes TRBD2, but this gene call is untestable without DNA. CDR1 and CDR2 from the germline V gene are LGHNA and YSLEER. The CDR3 is made up of 18 amino acids. The CDR3 loop reads CASSQVGLAGTHTGELFF.

CDR3 loop: CASSLTRRAAGEQYF. The genes are TRBV28 and TRBJ2-7; checking the TCRdb D call of TRBD2 is not possible without DNA. The CDR3 has 15 amino acids. Germline CDR1 and CDR2: MDHEN and SYDVKM.

This rearrangement joins TRBV20-1 to TRBJ2-7; TCRdb lists TRBD1, though no DNA is available to test this call. CDR3 length equals 12 residues. Germline V lookup: CDR1 DFQATT, CDR2 SNEGSKA (reference sequence). The CDR3 sequence is CSGGGESYEQYF.

V gene TRBV7-2 combines with J gene TRBJ2-2; TCRdb lists TRBD2, though no DNA is available to test this call. The CDR3 extends over 15 amino acids. CDR1 SGHTA and CDR2 FQGNSA come from the germline V gene. Here the CDR3 reads CASSSTGSIAGELFF.